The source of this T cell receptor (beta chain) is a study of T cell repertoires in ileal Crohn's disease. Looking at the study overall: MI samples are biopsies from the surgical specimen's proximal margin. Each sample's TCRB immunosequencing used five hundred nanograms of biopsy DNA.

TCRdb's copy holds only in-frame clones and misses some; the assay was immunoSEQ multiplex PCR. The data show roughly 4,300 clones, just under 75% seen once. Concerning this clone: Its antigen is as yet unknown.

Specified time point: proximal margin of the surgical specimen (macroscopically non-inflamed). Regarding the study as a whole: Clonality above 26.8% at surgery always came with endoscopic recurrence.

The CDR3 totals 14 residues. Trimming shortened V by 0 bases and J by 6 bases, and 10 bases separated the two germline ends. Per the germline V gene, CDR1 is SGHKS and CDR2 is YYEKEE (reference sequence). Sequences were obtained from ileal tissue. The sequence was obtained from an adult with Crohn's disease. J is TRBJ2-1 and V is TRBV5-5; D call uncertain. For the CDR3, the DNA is TGTGCCAGCAGCTTGGTTACAGTTTCCAATGAGCAGTTCTTC. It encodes CASSLVTVSNEQFF.